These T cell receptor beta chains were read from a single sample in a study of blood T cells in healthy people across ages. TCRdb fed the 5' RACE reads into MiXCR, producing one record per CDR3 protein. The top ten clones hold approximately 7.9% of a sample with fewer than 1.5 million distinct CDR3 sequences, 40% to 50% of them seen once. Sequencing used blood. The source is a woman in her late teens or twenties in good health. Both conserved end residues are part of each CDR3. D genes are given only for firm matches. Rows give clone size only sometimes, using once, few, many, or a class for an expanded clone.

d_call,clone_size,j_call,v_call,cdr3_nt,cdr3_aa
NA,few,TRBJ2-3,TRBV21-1,TGTGCCAGCAGCAAAGCCCTAGCGGTCTCGAAGTATTTT,CASSKALAVSKYF
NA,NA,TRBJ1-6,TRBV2,TGTGCCAGCAAAAATATGAATAATTCACCCCTCCACTTT,CASKNMNNSPLHF
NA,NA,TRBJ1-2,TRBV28,TGTGCCAGCAGCCGCGGGCCCTACCCAGATGGCTACACCTTC,CASSRGPYPDGYTF
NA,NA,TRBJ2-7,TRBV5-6,TGTGCCAGCAGCTTGGGAGACAGGCACTACGAGCAGTACTTC,CASSLGDRHYEQYF
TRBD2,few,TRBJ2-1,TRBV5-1,TGCGCCAGCGCCGGGACTAGCGGGTATAATGAGCAGTTCTTC,CASAGTSGYNEQFF
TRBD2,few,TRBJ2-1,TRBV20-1,TGCAGTGCTAGAGTGGCTAGCGGGAGCGCCTTTGGCTCCTACAATGAGCAGTTCTTC,CSARVASGSAFGSYNEQFF
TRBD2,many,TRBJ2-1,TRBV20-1,TGCAGTGCTAGGGAAATTCAGCAGACTAGCGGGAGCTATGAGCAGTTCTTC,CSAREIQQTSGSYEQFF
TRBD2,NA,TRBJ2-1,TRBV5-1,TGCGCCAGCAGCTTGAAACTAGCGGGAGAGGTGGTGGATGAGCAGTTCTTC,CASSLKLAGEVVDEQFF
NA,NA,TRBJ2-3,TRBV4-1,TGCGCCAGCAGCCAAGATGAGGGGACAGATACGCAGTATTTT,CASSQDEGTDTQYF
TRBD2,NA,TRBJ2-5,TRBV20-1,TGCAGTGCTAGGGGGACTAAAATCGATGAGCAGTACTTC,CSARGTKIDEQYF
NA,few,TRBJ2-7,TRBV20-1,TGCAGTGAAAGTAACAGGAGCTCCTACGAGCAGTACTTC,CSESNRSSYEQYF
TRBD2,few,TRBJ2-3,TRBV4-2,TGTGCCAGCAGCCTCACGACTAGCGGGAGCACAGATACGCAGTATTTT,CASSLTTSGSTDTQYF
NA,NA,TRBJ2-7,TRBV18,TGTGCCAGCTCACCAGCTGGACAGTTTAACTCCTACGAGCAGTACTTC,CASSPAGQFNSYEQYF
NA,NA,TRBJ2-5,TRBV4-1,TGCGCCAGCAGCCAAGTACTCTTCTACAATGAGCAGTACTTC,CASSQVLFYNEQYF
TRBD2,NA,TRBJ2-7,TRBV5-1,TGCGCCAGCAGCTCGAAAGGGACTATCTCCTACAATGAGCAGTACTTC,CASSSKGTISYNEQYF
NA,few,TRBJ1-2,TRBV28,TGTGCCAGCAGACGAATAGGGTTAGGCTATGGCTACACCTTC,CASRRIGLGYGYTF
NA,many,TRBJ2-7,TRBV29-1,TGCAGCGTTGAGGGTAGCTCCTACAATGAGCAGTACTTC,CSVEGSSYNEQYF
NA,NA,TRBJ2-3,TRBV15,TGTGCCACCAGCAGAGCCCAACTACGGGTGGGGGCGACAGATACGCAGTATTTT,CATSRAQLRVGATDTQYF
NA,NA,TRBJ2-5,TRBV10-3,TGTGCCATCAGTGTCGACCCCACAGGGCAAGAGACCCAGTACTTC,CAISVDPTGQETQYF
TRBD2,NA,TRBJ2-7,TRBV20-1,TGCAGTGCTAGGCAGAGCGGGAGGGGCTGGTACGAGCAGTACTTC,CSARQSGRGWYEQYF
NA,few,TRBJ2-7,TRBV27,TGTGCCAGCAGTTTATCGGGGCCGGCCTACGAGCAGTACTTC,CASSLSGPAYEQYF
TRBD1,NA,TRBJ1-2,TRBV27,TGTGCCAGCAGTTCCCTGGACAGGGGGTCCCACTATGGCTACACCTTC,CASSSLDRGSHYGYTF